This T cell receptor beta chain was documented in a study of CD4+ T cells in melanoma. Profiled with immunoSEQ multiplex PCR; TCRdb holds only in-frame clones, not every one. The repertoire has 140,000 or so clones, 80% to 95% of them found once; the top ten carry 1.5%. This CDR3 is 16 amino acids long. V lost 2 bases to trimming and J lost 8 bases; unmatched junction nucleotides: 11. Germline V gives CDR1 ENHRY, CDR2 SYGVKD. Findings of the study overall: A reported correlation linked neoantigen-specific CD4+ T cells to CD8+, macrophage and B cell function. Neoantigen-specific CD4+ T cells in melanoma reportedly had diverse differentiation states.

A remark on this clone: The target antigen is unknown.

This TCR derives from a human donor with melanoma. The rearrangement uses TRBV10-3 and TRBJ2-1, with 8 bases that match TRBD1. The CDR3 DNA sequence: TGTGCCATCAGTGAGACCAGGACAGGGCTTTCTGATGAGCAGTTCTTC. Its translation is CAISETRTGLSDEQFF.